These T cell receptor beta chains were read from a single sample in a study of blood T cell repertoires in COVID-19. Data came from immunoSEQ multiplex PCR; TCRdb stores just in-frame clones and leaves some out. This table has 190,000 or so clones, 89% appearing once. Specimen: peripheral blood. The receptors were sampled from a man between 40 and 49 years old with acute or convalescent COVID-19. Both conserved end residues are part of each CDR3. Fields, in order: J gene, V gene, CDR3 length, D gene, CDR3 DNA, CDR3 protein. The D gene is left open where the match is weak.

>TRBJ1-1|TRBV19|13|TRBD1
TGTGCCAGTAGTATGCAGACAGGGGATGAAGCTTTCTTT
CASSMQTGDEAFF
>TRBJ2-7|TRBV5-1|16|TRBD2
TGCGCCAGCAGCTCAGCGGGACCCCAGACCTCCTACGAGCAGTACTTC
CASSSAGPQTSYEQYF
>TRBJ2-7|TRBV6-5|15|TRBD1
TGTGCCAGCAGTTACCACAGGGGCTTTTCCTACGAGCAGTACTTC
CASSYHRGFSYEQYF
>TRBJ2-3|TRBV11-2|14|TRBD1
TGTGCCAGCAGCCAGGACAGGGGAGCAGATACGCAGTATTTT
CASSQDRGADTQYF
>TRBJ2-5|TRBV3-1/TRBV3-2|18|TRBD2
TGTGCCAGCAGCCAAGTCTTAGGACTAGCGGGGGGTGACGGGACCCAGTACTTC
CASSQVLGLAGGDGTQYF
>TRBJ1-2|TRBV23-1|14|.
TGCGCCAGCAGTCATAGGGACATCTACTATGGCTACACCTTC
CASSHRDIYYGYTF
>TRBJ2-3|TRBV24-1|20|TRBD1
TGTGCCACCAGTGATCCCCGGGGACAGGGGGCTTTGTTTGGCACAGATACGCAGTATTTT
CATSDPRGQGALFGTDTQYF
>TRBJ2-7|TRBV21-1|17|.
TGTGCCAGCAGCAAAAGTTGGTGGGGACAGGTAGAATACGAGCAGTACTTC
CASSKSWWGQVEYEQYF
>TRBJ1-5|TRBV6-5|14|.
TGTGCCAGCAGTTTGGTGCAGGGGAGTCAGCCCCAGCATTTT
CASSLVQGSQPQHF
>TRBJ1-5|TRBV19|17|TRBD1
TGTGCCAGTAGTAGGTCCCTGGACAGGTCGGGGAATCAGCCCCAGCATTTT
CASSRSLDRSGNQPQHF